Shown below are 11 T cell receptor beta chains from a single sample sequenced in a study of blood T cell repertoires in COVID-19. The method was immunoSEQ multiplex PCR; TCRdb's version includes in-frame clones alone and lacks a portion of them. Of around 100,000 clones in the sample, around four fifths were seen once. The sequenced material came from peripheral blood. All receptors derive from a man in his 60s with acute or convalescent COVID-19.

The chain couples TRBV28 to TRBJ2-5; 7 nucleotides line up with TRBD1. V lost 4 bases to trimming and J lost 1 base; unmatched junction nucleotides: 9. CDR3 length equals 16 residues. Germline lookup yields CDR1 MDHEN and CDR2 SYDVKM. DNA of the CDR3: TGTGCCAGCAGTTACTCTACAGGGGTTAGCCAAGAGACCCAGTACTTC. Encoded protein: CASSYSTGVSQETQYF.

CDR3 residues: CASSLSGTGAYEQYF. DNA of the CDR3: TGCGCCAGCAGCTTGTCCGGGACAGGAGCCTACGAGCAGTACTTC. This chain links TRBV5-1 with TRBJ2-7; the match to TRBD1 covers 8 bases. V lost 1 base, J lost 2 bases, and 5 bases stayed unmatched. The germline gives CDR1 SGHRS, CDR2 YFSETQ. The CDR3 contains 15 residues.

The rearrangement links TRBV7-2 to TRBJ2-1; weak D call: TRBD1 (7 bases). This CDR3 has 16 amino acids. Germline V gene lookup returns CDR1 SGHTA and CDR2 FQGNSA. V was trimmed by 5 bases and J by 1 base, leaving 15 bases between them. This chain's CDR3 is CASSPQGGISYNEQFF. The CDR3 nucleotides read TGTGCCAGCAGCCCGCAGGGGGGAATTTCCTACAATGAGCAGTTCTTC.

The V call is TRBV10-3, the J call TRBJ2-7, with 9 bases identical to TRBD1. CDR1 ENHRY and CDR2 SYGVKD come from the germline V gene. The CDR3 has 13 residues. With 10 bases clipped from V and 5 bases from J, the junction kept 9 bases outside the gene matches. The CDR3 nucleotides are TGTGCCACGAACAGGGGGCGCGAACACGAGCAGTACGTC. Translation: CATNRGREHEQYV.

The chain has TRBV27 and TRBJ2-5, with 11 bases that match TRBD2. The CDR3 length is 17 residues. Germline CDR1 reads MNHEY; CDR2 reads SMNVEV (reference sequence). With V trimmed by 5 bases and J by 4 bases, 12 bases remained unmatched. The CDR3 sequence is CASSREGSGRASETQYF. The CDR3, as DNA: TGTGCCAGCAGTCGCGAGGGTAGCGGGAGGGCCTCAGAGACCCAGTACTTC.

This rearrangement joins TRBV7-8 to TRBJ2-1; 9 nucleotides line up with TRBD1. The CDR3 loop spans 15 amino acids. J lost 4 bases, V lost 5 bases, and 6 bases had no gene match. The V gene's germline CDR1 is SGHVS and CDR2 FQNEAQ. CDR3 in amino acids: CASSRETGGYNEQFF. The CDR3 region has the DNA TGTGCCAGCAGCCGGGAGACAGGGGGGTACAATGAGCAGTTCTTC.

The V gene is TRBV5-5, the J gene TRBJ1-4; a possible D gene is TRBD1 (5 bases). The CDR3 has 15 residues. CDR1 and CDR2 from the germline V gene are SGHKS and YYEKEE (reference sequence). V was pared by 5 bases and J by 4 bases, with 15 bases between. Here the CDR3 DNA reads TGTGCCAGCAGAACTGACGGGGGATTTAATGAAAAACTGTTTTTT. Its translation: CASRTDGGFNEKLFF.

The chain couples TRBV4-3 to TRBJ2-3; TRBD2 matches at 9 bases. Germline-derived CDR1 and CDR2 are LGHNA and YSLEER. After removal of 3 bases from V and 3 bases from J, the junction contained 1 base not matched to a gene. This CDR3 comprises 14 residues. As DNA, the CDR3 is TGCGCCAGCAGCCATAGCGGGAGTACAGATACGCAGTATTTT. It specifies CASSHSGSTDTQYF.

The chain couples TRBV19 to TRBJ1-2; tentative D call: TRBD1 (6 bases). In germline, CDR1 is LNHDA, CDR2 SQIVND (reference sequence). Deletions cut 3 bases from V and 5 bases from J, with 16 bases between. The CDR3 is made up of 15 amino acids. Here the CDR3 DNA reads TGTGCCAGTAGTATCGGCAGGGGAGAGTGGTATGGCTACACCTTC. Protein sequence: CASSIGRGEWYGYTF.

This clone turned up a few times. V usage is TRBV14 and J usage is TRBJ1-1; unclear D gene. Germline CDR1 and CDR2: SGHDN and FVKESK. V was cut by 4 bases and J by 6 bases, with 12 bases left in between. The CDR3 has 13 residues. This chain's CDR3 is CASSPLDWPEAFF. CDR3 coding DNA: TGTGCCAGCAGCCCCCTGGACTGGCCTGAAGCTTTCTTT.

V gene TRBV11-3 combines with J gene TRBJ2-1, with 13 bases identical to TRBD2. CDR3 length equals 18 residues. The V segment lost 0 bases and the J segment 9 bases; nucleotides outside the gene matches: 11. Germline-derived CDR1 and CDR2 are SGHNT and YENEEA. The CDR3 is CASSLEVPGLAGSGEQFF. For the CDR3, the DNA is TGTGCCAGCAGCTTAGAAGTACCGGGACTAGCGGGATCGGGTGAGCAGTTCTTC. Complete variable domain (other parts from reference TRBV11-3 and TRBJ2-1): EAGVVQSPRYKIIEKKQPVAFWCNPISGHNTLYWYLQNLGQGPELLIRYENEEAVDDSQLPKDRFSAERLKGVDSTLKIQPAELGDSAVYLCASSLEVPGLAGSGEQFFGPGTRLTVL.